This section outlines one T cell receptor (beta chain) sequence together with its context. As yet, its antigen is unknown. The CDR3 sequence is 15 residues long. Per the germline V gene, CDR1 is DFQATT and CDR2 is SNEGSKA (reference sequence). Trimming left V 2 bases short and J 4 bases short, with 15 bases between. Using a J-beta primer mix together with a sample-barcoded 5' primer, a second PCR was run for about 6 to 12 cycles. TCRdb called the 5' RACE reads again in MiXCR, with one record for every CDR3 protein. The sample yields over 950,000 distinct CDR3 sequences, around two fifths seen once. The source of the sample is a study of blood T cells in healthy people across ages. Study at large: For every two T cells, template switching captured about one barcoded beta molecule. Study observations and caveats: Estimates of diversity drawn from one million T cells were considered underestimates. TCR beta diversity, measured per million T cells, fell in a roughly linear way with age.

There were healthy Caucasian individuals from Russia, aged about 6 to 100, serving as donors. The specimen sequenced was blood. This TCR derives from a man aged 18 to 30 in good health. V and J are TRBV20-1 and TRBJ1-5; perhaps TRBD1 as D (5 bases). CDR3 in amino acids: CSARLGTVRNQPQHF. As DNA, the CDR3 is TGCAGTGCTAGACTCGGGACGGTTAGAAATCAGCCCCAGCATTTT.